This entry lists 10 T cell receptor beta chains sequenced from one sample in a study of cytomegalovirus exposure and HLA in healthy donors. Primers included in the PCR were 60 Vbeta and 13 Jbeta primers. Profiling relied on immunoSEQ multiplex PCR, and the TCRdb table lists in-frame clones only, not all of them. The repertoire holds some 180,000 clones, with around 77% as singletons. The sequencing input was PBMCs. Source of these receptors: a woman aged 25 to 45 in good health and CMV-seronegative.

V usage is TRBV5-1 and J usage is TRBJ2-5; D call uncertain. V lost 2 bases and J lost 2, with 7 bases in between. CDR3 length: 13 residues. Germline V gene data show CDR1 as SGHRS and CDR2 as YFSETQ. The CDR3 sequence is CASSFPGQETQYF. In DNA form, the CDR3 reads TGCGCCAGCAGCTTCCCAGGACAAGAGACCCAGTACTTC. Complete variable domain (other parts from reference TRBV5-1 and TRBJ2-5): KAGVTQTPRYLIKTRGQQVTLSCSPISGHRSVSWYQQTPGQGLQFLFEYFSETQRNKGNFPGRFSGRQFSNSRSEMNVSTLELGDSALYLCASSFPGQETQYFGPGTRLLVL.

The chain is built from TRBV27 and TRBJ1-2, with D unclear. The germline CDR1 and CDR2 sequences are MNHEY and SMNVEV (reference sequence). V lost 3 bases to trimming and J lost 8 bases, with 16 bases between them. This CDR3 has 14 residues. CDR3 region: CASSFVAGSKGYTF. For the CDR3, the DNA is TGTGCCAGCAGTTTTGTAGCGGGGTCAAAGGGCTACACCTTC.

In nucleotides, the CDR3 is TGTGCCAGTAGTCTCTTACAGGGTTGGGAGCCCCAGCATTTT. This translates into CASSLLQGWEPQHF. The chain joins TRBV19 to TRBJ1-5, with D possibly TRBD1 on 6 matching bases. This CDR3 is 14 amino acids long. In germline, CDR1 is LNHDA, CDR2 SQIVND (reference sequence). Deletions cut 5 bases from V and 8 bases from J, with 16 bases between. Together with reference TRBV19 and TRBJ1-5, the CDR3 gives the full variable domain: DGGITQSPKYLFRKEGQNVTLSCEQNLNHDAMYWYRQDPGQGLRLIYYSQIVNDFQKGDIAEGYSVSREKKESFPLTVTSAQKNPTAFYLCASSLLQGWEPQHFGDGTRLSIL.

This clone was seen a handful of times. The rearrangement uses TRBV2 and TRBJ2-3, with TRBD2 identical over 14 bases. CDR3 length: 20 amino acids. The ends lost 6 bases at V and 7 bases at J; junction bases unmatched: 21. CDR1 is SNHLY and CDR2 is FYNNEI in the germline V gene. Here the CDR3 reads CASRPPARLAGGATLYTQYF. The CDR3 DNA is TGTGCCAGCAGGCCACCTGCGCGACTAGCGGGGGGGGCCACCCTTTATACGCAGTATTTT.

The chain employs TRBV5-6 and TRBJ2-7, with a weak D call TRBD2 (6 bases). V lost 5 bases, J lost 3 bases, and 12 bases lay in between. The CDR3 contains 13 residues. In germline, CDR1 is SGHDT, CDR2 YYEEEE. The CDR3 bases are TGTGCCAGCAGTCCTGGGGGGTTCTACGAGCAGTACTTC. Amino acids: CASSPGGFYEQYF.

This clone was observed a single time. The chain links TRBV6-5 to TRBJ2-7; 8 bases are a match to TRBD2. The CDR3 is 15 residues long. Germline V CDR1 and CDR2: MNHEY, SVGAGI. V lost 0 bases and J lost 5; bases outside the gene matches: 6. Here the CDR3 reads CASSYSKTGGNEQYF. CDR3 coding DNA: TGTGCCAGCAGTTACTCGAAAACGGGAGGGAACGAGCAGTACTTC.

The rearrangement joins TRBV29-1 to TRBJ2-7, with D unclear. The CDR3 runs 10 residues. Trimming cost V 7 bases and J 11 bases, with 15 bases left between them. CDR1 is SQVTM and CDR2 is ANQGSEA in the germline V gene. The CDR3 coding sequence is TGCAGCGGGGTTGACGACAACGAGTACTTC. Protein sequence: CSGVDDNEYF.

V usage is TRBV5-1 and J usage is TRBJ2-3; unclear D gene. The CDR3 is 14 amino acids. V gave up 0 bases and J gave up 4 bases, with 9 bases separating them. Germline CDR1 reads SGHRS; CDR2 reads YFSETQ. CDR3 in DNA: TGCGCCAGCAGCTTGGGAGTTAATTCAGATACGCAGTATTTT. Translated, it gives CASSLGVNSDTQYF.

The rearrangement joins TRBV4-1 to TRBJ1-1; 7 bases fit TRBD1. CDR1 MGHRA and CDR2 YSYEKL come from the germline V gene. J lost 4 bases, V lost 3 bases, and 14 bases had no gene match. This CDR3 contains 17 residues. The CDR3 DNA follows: TGCGCCAGCAGCCACCTTCCGATACAGGGGAGAAGCACTGAAGCTTTCTTT. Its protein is CASSHLPIQGRSTEAFF.

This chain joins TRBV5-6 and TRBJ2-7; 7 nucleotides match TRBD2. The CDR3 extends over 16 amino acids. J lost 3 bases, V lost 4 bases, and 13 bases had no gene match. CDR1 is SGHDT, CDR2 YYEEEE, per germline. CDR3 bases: TGTGCCAGCAGCGCCATGACTAGCCCGGCTCGCTACGAGCAGTACTTC. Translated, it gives CASSAMTSPARYEQYF.